The 5 T cell receptor beta chains presented below share a single source sample, sequenced in a study of shared clonotypes between healthy human individuals. Libraries were prepared by immunoSEQ multiplex PCR; TCRdb keeps only in-frame clonotypes and omits some of them. The table lists around 600,000 clones, 95% to 98% of them singletons. The naive CD8 subset, CD45RO-negative cells positively selected for CCR7, excluded terminally differentiated effector memory CD45RA+ cells. The source material was naive CD8+ T cells sorted from blood. These receptors came from a man aged 25 to 45 in good health.

The gene calls are TRBV15 and TRBJ2-7; D is possibly TRBD1 (5 bases). V was trimmed by 0 bases and J by 4 bases, leaving 10 bases between them. The CDR3 consists of 14 residues. Germline assignment: CDR1 LNHNV and CDR2 YYDKDF (reference sequence). CDR3 amino acids: CATSRDNRGYEQYF. CDR3 DNA sequence: TGTGCCACCAGCAGAGATAATAGGGGTTACGAGCAGTACTTC. The full variable domain, with the rest looked up from reference TRBV15 and TRBJ2-7, is DAMVIQNPRYQVTQFGKPVTLSCSQTLNHNVMYWYQQKSSQAPKLLFHYYDKDFNNEADTPDNFQSRRPNTSFCFLDIRSPGLGDTAMYLCATSRDNRGYEQYFGPGTRLTVT.

In the case of this clone: The junction departs from the called germline gene at one end, perhaps through a read error. V gene TRBV9 combines with J gene TRBJ2-1, with 10 nucleotides matching TRBD2. The CDR3 contains 14 residues. Germline V lookup: CDR1 SGDLS, CDR2 YYNGEE. This CDR3 is CASSGRLPYNEQFF. The CDR3 region has the DNA TGTGCCAGTAGCGGGAGGTTACCCTACAATGAGCAGTTCTTC.

The rearrangement joins TRBV28 to TRBJ1-1, with a tentative D call TRBD1 (6 bases). V was clipped by 8 bases and J by 8 bases, with 18 bases between them. The CDR3 spans 13 residues. Germline CDR1 MDHEN, CDR2 SYDVKM. Here the CDR3 reads CASLPRGQLEAFF. The CDR3 DNA reads as TGTGCCAGCCTACCTCGCGGACAGCTGGAAGCTTTCTTT. The entire variable domain, with the rest obtained from reference TRBV28 and TRBJ1-1, is as follows: DVKVTQSSRYLVKRTGEKVFLECVQDMDHENMFWYRQDPGLGLRLIYFSYDVKMKEKGDIPEGYSVSREKKERFSLILESASTNQTSMYLCASLPRGQLEAFFGQGTRLTVV.

The V call is TRBV30, the J call TRBJ1-4, with 7 bases fitting TRBD1. This CDR3 contains 17 residues. The germline V gene has CDR1 GTSNPN and CDR2 SVGIG (reference sequence). V shed 2 bases and J 4 bases; nucleotides not matched to a gene: 13. CDR3 in DNA: TGTGCCTGGAGTCGGAGGGGCAGGGACAGTTTTAATGAAAAACTGTTTTTT. Translated: CAWSRRGRDSFNEKLFF.

The V gene is TRBV7-9, the J gene TRBJ2-7, with TRBD1 identical over 7 bases. The CDR3 runs 16 residues. Trimming took 0 bases from V and 3 from J; bases not matched to a gene: 8. The V gene's germline CDR1 is SEHNR and CDR2 FQNEAQ (reference sequence). The CDR3 loop is CASSLAGHRGFYEQYF. Written as DNA, the CDR3 is TGTGCCAGCAGCTTAGCGGGACACAGGGGCTTCTACGAGCAGTACTTC.